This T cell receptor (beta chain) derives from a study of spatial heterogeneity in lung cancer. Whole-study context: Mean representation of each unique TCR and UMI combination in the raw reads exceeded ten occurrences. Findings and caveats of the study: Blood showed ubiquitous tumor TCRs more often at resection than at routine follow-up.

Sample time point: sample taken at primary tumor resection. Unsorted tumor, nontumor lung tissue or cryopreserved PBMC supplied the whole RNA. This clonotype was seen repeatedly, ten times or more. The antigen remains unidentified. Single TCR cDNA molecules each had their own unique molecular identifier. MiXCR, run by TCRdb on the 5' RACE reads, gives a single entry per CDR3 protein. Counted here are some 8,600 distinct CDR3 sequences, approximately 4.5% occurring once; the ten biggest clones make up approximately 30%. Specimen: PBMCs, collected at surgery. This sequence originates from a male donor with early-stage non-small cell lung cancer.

CDR3 in DNA: TGTGCCAGCAGCTTACCGGGACAGAGCACAGATACGCAGTATTTT. Translated: CASSLPGQSTDTQYF. The genes are TRBV5-8 and TRBJ2-3; TRBD1 matches 7 bases. The CDR3 runs to 15 residues. Germline CDR1 reads SGHTS; CDR2 reads YDEGEE. After removal of 2 bases from V and 0 bases from J, the junction contained 3 bases not matched to a gene.